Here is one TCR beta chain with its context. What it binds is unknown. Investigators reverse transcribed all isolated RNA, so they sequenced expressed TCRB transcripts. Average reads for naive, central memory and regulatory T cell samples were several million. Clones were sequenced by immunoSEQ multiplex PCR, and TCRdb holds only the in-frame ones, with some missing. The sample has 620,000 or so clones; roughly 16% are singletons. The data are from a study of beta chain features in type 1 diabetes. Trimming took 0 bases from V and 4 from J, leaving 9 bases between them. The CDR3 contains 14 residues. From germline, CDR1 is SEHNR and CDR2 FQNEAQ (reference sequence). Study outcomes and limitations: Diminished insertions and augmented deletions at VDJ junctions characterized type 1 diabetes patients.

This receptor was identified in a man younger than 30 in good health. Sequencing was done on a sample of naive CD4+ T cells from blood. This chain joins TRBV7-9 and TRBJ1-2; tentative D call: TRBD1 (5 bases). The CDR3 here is CASSLAQGSYGYTF. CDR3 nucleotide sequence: TGTGCCAGCAGCTTAGCGCAGGGTAGCTATGGCTACACCTTC.